This TCR beta chain stems from a study of lymphopenia after photon versus proton radiotherapy. Study-level findings and limits: Oligoclonal CD8+ Temra expansion after nadir drove photon patients' diversity drop.

The CDR3 has 16 amino acids. V lost 4 bases to trimming and J lost 2 bases, with 16 bases between them. CDR1 SGDLS and CDR2 YYNGEE come from the germline V gene. Clones were sequenced by immunoSEQ multiplex PCR, and TCRdb holds only the in-frame ones, with some missing. The data hold roughly 15,000 clones, with 80% to 90% observed a single time. As regards this clone: Antigen specificity is unknown.

The chain joins TRBV9 to TRBJ2-1; possibly TRBD2 for D (5 bases). The sample was peripheral blood, taken from a patient treated with proton-based radiotherapy. The clonotype was recovered from a man aged 70-80 years with pancreatic cancer. The CDR3 region is CASSPRAGGAYNEQFF. Here the CDR3 DNA reads TGTGCCAGCAGCCCAAGGGCGGGCGGCGCCTACAATGAGCAGTTCTTC.